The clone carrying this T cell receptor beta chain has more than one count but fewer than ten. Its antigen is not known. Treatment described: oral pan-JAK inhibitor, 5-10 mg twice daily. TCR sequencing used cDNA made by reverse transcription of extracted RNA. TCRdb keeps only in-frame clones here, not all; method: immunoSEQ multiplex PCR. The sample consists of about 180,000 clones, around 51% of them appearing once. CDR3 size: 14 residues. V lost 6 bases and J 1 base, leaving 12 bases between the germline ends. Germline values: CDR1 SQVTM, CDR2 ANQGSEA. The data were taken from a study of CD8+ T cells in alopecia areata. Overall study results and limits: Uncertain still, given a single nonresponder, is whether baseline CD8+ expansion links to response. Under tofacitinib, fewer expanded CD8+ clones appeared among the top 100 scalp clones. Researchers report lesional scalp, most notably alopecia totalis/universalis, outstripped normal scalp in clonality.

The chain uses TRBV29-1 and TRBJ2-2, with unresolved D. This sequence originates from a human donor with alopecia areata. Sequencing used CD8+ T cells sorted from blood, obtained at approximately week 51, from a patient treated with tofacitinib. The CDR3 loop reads CSVLLDGNTGELFF. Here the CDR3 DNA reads TGCAGCGTACTACTTGACGGGAACACCGGGGAGCTGTTTTTT.